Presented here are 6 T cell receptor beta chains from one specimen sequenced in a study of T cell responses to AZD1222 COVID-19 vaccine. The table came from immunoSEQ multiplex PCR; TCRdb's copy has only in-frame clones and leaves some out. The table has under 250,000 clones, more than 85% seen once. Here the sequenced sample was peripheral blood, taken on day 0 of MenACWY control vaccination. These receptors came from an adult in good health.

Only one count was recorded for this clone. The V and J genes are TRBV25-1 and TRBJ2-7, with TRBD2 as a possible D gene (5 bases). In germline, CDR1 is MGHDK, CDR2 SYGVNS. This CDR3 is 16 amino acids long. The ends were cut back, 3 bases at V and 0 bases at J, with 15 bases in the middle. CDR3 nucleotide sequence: TGTGCCAGCAGTGATCCCCTGCGGGCAGTCTCCTACGAGCAGTACTTC. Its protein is CASSDPLRAVSYEQYF.

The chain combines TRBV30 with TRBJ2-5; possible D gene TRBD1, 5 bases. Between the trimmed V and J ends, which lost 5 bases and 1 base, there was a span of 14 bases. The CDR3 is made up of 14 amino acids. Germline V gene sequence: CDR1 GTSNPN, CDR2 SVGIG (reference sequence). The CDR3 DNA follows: TGTGCCTGGGGTAGGGGCCGCGGCCAAGAGACCCAGTACTTC. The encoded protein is CAWGRGRGQETQYF.

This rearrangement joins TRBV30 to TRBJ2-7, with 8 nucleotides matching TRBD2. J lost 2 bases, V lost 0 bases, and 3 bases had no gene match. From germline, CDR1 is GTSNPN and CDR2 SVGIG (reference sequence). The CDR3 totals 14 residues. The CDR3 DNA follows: TGTGCCTGGAGTGTAGACGGGGGGGCCTACGAGCAGTACTTC. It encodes CAWSVDGGAYEQYF.

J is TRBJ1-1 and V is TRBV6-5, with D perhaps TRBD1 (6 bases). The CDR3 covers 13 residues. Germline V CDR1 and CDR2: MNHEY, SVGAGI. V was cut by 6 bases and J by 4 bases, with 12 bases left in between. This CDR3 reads CASRRLGGTEAFF. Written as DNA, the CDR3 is TGTGCCAGCAGACGACTAGGGGGCACTGAAGCTTTCTTT.

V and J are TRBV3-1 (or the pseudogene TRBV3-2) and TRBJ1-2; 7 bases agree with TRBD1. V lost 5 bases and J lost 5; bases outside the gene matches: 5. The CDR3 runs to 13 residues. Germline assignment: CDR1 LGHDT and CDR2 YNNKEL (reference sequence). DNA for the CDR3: TGTGCCAGCAGCTATGGACAGGCTTATGGCTACACCTTC. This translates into CASSYGQAYGYTF.

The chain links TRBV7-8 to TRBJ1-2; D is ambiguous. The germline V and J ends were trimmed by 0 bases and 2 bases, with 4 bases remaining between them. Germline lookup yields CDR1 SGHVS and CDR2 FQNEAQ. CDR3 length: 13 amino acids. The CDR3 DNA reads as TGTGCCAGCAGCTTAGCGGAGAACTATGGCTACACCTTC. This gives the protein CASSLAENYGYTF.